This T cell receptor beta chain stems from a study of CD8 T cells in ankylosing spondylitis. Study observations and caveats: Seemingly distinctive of ankylosing spondylitis blood was a TCR beta motif formed by eight highly homologous variants.

CDR1 is SGHRS and CDR2 is YFSETQ in the germline V gene. This CDR3 region has 15 residues. To note about this clonotype: Its antigen is still unknown. The junction differs from germline at one of its ends, possibly a read error.

One entry per CDR3 protein results from TCRdb running MiXCR on the 5' RACE reads. The sample contains 700,000 to 1,000,000 distinct CDR3 sequences, about 12% of which appear only once. The sample consisted of blood, either unsorted or a sorted T cell fraction (not recorded which). The TCR originated in a male donor with ankylosing spondylitis. The J gene is TRBJ2-3, the V gene TRBV5-1; possibly TRBD1 for D (6 bases). In DNA form, the CDR3 reads TGCGCCAGTAGCTTCCGGGACACCAGAACAGATACGCAGTATTTT. Translated: CASSFRDTRTDTQYF. Based on the CDR3 plus reference TRBV5-1 and TRBJ2-3, the full variable domain is KAGVTQTPRYLIKTRGQQVTLSCSPISGHRSVSWYQQTPGQGLQFLFEYFSETQRNKGNFPGRFSGRQFSNSRSEMNVSTLELGDSALYLCASSFRDTRTDTQYFGPGTRLTVL.